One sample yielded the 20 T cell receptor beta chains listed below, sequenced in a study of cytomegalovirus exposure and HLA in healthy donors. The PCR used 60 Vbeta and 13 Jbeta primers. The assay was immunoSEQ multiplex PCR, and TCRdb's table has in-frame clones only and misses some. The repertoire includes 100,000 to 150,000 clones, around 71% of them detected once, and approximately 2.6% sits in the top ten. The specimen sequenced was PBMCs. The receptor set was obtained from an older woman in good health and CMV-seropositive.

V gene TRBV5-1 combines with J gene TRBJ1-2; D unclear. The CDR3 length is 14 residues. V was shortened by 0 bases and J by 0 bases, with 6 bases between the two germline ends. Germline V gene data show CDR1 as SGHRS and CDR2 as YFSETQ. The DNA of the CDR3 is TGCGCCAGCAGCTTGGAGGCGGCTAACTATGGCTACACCTTC. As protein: CASSLEAANYGYTF.

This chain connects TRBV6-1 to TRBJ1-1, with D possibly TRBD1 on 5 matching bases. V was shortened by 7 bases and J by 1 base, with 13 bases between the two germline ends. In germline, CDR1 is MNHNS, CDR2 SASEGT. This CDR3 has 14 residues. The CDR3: CASKSSRANTEAFF. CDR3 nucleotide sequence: TGTGCCAGCAAATCCAGCAGGGCGAACACTGAAGCTTTCTTT.

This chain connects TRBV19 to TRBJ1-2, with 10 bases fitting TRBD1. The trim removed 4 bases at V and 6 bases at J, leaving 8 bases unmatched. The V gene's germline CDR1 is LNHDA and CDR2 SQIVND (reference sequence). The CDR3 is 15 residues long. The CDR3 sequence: CASSNYPGTGDGYTF. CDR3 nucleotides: TGTGCCAGTAGTAACTATCCCGGGACAGGGGATGGCTACACCTTC.

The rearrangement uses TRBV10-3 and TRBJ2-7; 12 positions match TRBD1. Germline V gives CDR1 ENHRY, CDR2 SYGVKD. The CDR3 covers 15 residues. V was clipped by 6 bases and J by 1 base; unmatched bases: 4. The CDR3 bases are TGTGCCATCAGGGGACAGGGGGCTAATTCCTACGAGCAGTACTTC. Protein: CAIRGQGANSYEQYF.

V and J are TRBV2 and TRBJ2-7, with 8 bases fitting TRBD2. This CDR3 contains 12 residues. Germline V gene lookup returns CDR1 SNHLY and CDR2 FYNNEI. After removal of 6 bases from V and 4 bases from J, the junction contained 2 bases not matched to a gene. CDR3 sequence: CASSREGYEQYF. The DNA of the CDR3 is TGTGCCAGCAGCCGGGAGGGGTACGAGCAGTACTTC.

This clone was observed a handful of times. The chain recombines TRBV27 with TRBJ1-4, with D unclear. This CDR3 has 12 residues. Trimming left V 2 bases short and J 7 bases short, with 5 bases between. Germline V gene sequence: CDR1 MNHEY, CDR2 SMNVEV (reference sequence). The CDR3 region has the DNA TGTGCCAGCAGTTTAAGAGGTGAAAAACTGTTTTTT. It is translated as CASSLRGEKLFF.

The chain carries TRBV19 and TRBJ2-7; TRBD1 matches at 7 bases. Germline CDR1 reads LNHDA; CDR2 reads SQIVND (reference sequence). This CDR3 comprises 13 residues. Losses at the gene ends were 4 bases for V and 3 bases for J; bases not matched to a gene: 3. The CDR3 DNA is TGTGCCAGTAGTAAGGGACAGATCTACGAGCAGTACTTC. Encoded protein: CASSKGQIYEQYF.

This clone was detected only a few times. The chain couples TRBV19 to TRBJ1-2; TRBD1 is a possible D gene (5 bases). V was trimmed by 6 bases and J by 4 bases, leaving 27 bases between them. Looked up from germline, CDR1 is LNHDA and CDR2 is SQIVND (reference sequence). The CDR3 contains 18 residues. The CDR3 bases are TGTGCCAGTAGCCGGGGGACGGGGTGGGACTCCGGGGTCTATGGCTACACCTTC. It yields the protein CASSRGTGWDSGVYGYTF.

CDR3 sequence (DNA): TGTGCCAGCAGTTTCACAGGGGGCGCTTATGGCTACACCTTC. Its protein is CASSFTGGAYGYTF. The V gene is TRBV6-5, the J gene TRBJ1-2; 9 bases map to TRBD1. With V trimmed by 4 bases and J by 5 bases, 5 bases remained unmatched. The CDR3 has 14 residues. The germline V gene encodes CDR1 MNHEY and CDR2 SVGAGI.

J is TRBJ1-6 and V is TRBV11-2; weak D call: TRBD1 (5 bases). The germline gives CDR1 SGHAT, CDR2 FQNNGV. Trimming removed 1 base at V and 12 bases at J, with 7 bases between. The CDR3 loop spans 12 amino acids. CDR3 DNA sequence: TGTGCCAGCAGCTTAGTGGGGCTACCCCTCCACTTT. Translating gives CASSLVGLPLHF. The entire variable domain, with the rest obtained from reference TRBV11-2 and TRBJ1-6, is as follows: EAGVAQSPRYKIIEKRQSVAFWCNPISGHATLYWYQQILGQGPKLLIQFQNNGVVDDSQLPKDRFSAERLKGVDSTLKIQPAKLEDSAVYLCASSLVGLPLHFGNGTRLTVT.

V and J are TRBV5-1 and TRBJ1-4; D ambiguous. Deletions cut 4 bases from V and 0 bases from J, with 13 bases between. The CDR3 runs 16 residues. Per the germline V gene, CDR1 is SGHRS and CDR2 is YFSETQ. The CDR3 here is CASSAGAGSTNEKLFF. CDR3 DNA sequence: TGCGCCAGCAGCGCCGGAGCGGGTTCAACTAATGAAAAACTGTTTTTT.

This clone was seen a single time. Written as DNA, the CDR3 is TGTGCCACAAACAGGGACACCGGGGAGCTGTTTTTT. This codes for CATNRDTGELFF. This rearrangement joins TRBV6-5 to TRBJ2-2; maybe TRBD1 (6 bases). The germline CDR1 and CDR2 sequences are MNHEY and SVGAGI. The CDR3 loop spans 12 amino acids. The V end lost 10 bases, the J end lost 3 bases, and 9 bases lay between the germline ends.

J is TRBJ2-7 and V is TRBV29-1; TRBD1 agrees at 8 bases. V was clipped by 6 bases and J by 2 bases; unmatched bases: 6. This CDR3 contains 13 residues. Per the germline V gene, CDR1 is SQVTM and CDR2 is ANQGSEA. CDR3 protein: CSVRTGSTYEQYF. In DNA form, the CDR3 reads TGCAGCGTCCGGACAGGGTCAACCTACGAGCAGTACTTC.

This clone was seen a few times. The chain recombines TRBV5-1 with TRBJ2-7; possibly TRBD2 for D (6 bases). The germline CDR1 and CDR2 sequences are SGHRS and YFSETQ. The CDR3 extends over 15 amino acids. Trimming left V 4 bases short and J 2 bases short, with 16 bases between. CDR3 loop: CASSPLEGHPYEQYF. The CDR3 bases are TGCGCCAGCAGCCCTTTGGAGGGGCACCCCTACGAGCAGTACTTC.

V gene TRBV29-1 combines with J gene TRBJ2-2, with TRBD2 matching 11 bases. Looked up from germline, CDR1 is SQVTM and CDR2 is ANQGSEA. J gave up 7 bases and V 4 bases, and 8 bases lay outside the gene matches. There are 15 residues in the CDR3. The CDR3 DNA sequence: TGCAGCGTTGGGTTTACTAGCGGGGGCCACGGGGAGCTGTTTTTT. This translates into CSVGFTSGGHGELFF.

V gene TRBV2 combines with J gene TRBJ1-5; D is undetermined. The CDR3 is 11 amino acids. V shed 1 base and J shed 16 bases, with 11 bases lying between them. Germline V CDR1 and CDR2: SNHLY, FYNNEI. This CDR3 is CASSEDLERHF. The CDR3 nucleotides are TGTGCCAGCAGTGAAGATCTGGAGAGACATTTT.

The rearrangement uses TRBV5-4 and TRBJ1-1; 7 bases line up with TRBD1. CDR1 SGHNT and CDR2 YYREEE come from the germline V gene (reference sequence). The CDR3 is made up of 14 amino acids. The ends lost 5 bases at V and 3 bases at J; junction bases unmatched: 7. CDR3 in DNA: TGTGCCAGCAGGGAGGGGGCGCAGTACACTGAAGCTTTCTTT. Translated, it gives CASREGAQYTEAFF.

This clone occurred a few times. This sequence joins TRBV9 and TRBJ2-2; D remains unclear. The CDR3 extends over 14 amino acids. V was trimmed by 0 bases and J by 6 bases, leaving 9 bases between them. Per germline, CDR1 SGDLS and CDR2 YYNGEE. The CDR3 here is CASSVDPVAGELFF. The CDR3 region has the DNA TGTGCCAGCAGCGTAGATCCGGTTGCCGGGGAGCTGTTTTTT.

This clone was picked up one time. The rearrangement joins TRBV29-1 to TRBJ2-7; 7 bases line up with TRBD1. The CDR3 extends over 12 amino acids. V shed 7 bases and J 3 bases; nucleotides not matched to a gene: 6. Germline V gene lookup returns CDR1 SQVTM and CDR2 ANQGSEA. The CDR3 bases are TGCAGCGCCACAGGGGTTGGCTACGAGCAGTACTTC. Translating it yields CSATGVGYEQYF.

The CDR3 bases are TGCGCCAGCAGCGGATCTCAGGGGGGAGGCTACGAGCAGTACTTC. Its protein is CASSGSQGGGYEQYF. The J gene is TRBJ2-7, the V gene TRBV5-1; D is possibly TRBD1 (7 bases). Trimming left V 4 bases short and J 3 bases short, with 17 bases between. Germline V CDR1 and CDR2: SGHRS, YFSETQ. This CDR3 is built from 15 residues.